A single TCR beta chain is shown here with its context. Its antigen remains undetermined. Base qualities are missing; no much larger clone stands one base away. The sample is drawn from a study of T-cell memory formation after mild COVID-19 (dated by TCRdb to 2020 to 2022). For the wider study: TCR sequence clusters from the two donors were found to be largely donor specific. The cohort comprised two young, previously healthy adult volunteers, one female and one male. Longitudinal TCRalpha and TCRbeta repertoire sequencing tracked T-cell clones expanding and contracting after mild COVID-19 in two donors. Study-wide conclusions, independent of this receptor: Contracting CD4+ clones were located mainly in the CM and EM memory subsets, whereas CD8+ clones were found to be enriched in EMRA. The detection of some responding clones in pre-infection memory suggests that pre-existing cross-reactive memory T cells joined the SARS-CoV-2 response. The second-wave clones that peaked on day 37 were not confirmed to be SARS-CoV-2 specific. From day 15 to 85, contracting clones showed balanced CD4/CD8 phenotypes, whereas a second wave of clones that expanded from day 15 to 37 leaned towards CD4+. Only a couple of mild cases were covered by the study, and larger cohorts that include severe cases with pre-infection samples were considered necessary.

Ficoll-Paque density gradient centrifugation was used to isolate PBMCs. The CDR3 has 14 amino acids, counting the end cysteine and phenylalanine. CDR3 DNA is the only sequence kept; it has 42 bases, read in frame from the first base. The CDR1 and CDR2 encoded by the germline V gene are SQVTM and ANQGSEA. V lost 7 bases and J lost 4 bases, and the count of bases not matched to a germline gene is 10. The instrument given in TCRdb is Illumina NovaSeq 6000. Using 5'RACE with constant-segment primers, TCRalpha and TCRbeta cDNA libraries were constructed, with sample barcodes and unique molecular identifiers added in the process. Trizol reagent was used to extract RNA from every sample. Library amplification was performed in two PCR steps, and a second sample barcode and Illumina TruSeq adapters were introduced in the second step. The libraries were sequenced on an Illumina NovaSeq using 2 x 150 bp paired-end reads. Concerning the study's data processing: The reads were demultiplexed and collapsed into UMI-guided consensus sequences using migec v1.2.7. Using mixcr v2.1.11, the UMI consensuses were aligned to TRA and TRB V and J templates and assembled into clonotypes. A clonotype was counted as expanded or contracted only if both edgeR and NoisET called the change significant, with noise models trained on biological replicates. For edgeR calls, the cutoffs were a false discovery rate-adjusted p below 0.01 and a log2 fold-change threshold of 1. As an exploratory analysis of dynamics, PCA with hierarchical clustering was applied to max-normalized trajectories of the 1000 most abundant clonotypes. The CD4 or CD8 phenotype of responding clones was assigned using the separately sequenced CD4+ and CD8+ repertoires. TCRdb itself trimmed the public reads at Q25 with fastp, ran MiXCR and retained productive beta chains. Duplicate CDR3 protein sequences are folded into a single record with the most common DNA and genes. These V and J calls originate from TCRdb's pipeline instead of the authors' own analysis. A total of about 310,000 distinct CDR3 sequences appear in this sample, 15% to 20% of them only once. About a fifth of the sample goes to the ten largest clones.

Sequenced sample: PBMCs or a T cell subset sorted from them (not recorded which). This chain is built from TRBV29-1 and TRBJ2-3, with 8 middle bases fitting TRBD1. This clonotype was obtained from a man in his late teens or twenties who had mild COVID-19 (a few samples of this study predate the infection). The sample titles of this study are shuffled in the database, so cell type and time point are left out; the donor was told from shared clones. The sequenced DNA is TGCAGCGCTACACGGGACAGGACGTCAGATACGCAGTATTTT. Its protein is CSATRDRTSDTQYF.